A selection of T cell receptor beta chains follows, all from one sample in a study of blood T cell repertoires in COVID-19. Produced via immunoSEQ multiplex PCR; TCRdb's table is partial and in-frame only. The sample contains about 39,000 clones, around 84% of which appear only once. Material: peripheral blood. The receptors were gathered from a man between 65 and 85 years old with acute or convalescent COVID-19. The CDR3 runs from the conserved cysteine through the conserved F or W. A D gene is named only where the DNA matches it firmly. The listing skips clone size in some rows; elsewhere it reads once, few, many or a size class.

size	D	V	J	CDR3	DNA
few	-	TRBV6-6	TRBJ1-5	CASSYQGRSNQPQHF	TGTGCCAGCAGTTATCAGGGGAGAAGCAATCAGCCCCAGCATTTT
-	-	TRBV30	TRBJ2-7	CAWRLAGTAREQYF	TGTGCCTGGAGACTTGCGGGGACGGCGAGGGAGCAGTACTTC
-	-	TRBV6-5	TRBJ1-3	CASTRGFGNTIYF	TGTGCCAGCACCAGGGGCTTTGGAAACACCATATATTTT
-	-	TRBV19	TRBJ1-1	CASTTTRVWNTEAFF	TGTGCCAGCACTACGACCAGGGTTTGGAACACTGAAGCTTTCTTT
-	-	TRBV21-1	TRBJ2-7	CARKRGGHSSYEQYF	TGTGCCAGGAAAAGGGGGGGACACAGCTCCTACGAGCAGTACTTC
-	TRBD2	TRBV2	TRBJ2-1	CASRRLAGRDNEQFF	TGTGCCAGCAGGAGACTAGCGGGGAGAGACAATGAGCAGTTCTTC
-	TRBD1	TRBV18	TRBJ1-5	CASSGQGDQPQHF	TGTGCCAGCTCTGGACAGGGGGATCAGCCCCAGCATTTT
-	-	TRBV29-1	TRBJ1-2	CSVERGSNYGYTF	TGCAGCGTTGAGCGGGGGTCTAACTATGGCTACACCTTC
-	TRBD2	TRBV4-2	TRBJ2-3	CASSQDQQRGNTDTQYF	TGTGCCAGCAGCCAAGATCAGCAGCGGGGGAACACAGATACGCAGTATTTT
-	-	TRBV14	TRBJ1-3	CASRPGTSGNTIYF	TGTGCCAGCAGACCTGGGACATCTGGAAACACCATATATTTT
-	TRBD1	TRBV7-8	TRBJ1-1	CASSVYRGHTEAFF	TGTGCCAGCAGCGTATACAGGGGCCACACTGAAGCTTTCTTT
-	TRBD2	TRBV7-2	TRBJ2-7	CASSQGGSSGGRYEQYF	TGTGCCAGCAGCCAAGGGGGATCTAGCGGGGGAAGGTACGAGCAGTACTTC
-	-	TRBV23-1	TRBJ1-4	CASSQSAVRSSYEKLFF	TGCGCCAGCAGTCAATCGGCAGTCCGCTCCTCATATGAAAAACTGTTTTTT
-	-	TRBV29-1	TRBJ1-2	CSVGQFEGYTF	TGCAGCGTCGGACAGTTCGAGGGCTACACCTTC
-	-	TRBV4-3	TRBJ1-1	CASSPQAGLMNTEAFF	TGCGCCAGCAGCCCCCAGGCCGGCCTCATGAACACTGAAGCTTTCTTT
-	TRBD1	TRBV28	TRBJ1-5	CASTPDRENQPQHF	TGTGCCAGCACCCCGGACAGGGAGAACCAGCCCCAGCATTTT
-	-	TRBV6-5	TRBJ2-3	CASSYSGTSTDTQYF	TGTGCCAGCAGTTACTCAGGGACTAGCACAGATACGCAGTATTTT
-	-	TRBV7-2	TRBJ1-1	CASSWGGRGTEAFF	TGTGCCAGCAGCTGGGGGGGTCGGGGTACTGAAGCTTTCTTT
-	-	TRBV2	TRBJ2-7	CASSEAPGTYEQYF	TGTGCCAGCAGTGAAGCGCCAGGGACCTACGAGCAGTACTTC
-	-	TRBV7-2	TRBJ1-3	CASSPTIGQRGNTIYF	TGTGCCAGCAGCCCAACAATCGGACAGAGGGGAAACACCATATATTTT
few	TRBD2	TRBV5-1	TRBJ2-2	CASSPRAGGSTGELFF	TGCGCCAGCAGCCCCCGAGCGGGAGGTAGCACCGGGGAGCTGTTTTTT
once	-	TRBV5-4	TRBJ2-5	CASSLTGSQETQYF	TGTGCCAGCAGCTTAACAGGTTCTCAAGAGACCCAGTACTTC
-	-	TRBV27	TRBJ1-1	CASSLDPISYRRTEAFF	TGTGCCAGCAGTTTAGACCCCATAAGCTATAGGAGGACTGAAGCTTTCTTT
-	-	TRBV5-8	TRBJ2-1	CASSVAGASYNEQFF	TGTGCCAGCAGCGTTGCGGGGGCATCCTACAATGAGCAGTTCTTC
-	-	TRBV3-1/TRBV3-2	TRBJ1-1	CASSQDFEDTEAFF	TGTGCCAGCAGCCAAGATTTTGAGGACACTGAAGCTTTCTTT
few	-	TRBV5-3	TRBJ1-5	CARSFRGQINQPQHF	TGTGCCAGAAGCTTTCGGGGACAAATTAATCAGCCCCAGCATTTT
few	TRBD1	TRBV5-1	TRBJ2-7	CASSSTGQLYEQYF	TGCGCCAGCAGCTCAACGGGACAGCTCTACGAGCAGTACTTC
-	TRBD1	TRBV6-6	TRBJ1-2	CASSPTGAIQANYGYTF	TGTGCCAGCAGTCCAACAGGGGCCATCCAAGCTAACTATGGCTACACCTTC
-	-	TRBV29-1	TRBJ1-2	CSATANQDYGYTF	TGCAGCGCGACTGCTAACCAAGACTATGGCTACACCTTC
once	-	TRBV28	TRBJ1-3	CASRGGAANTIYF	TGTGCCAGCAGAGGAGGGGCCGCAAACACCATATATTTT
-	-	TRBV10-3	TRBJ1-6	CAVSPEANSPLHF	TGTGCCGTTTCTCCGGAGGCTAATTCACCCCTCCACTTT
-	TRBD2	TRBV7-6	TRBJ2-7	CASSLGRDQRHGEQYF	TGTGCCAGCAGCTTGGGGAGGGACCAGCGACATGGCGAGCAGTACTTC
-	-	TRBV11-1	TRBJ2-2	CASSAMWGLTGELFF	TGTGCCAGCAGCGCTATGTGGGGGCTCACCGGGGAGCTGTTTTTT
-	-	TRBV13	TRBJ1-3	CASSKLTRSSGNTIYF	TGTGCCAGCAGCAAACTGACCCGGAGCTCTGGAAACACCATATATTTT
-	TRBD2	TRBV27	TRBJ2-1	CASSLSGGRAGEQFF	TGTGCCAGCAGTTTATCTGGCGGGAGGGCAGGGGAGCAGTTCTTC
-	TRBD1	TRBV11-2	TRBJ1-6	CASSFTGGGGIGSPLHF	TGTGCCAGCAGCTTTACAGGGGGCGGAGGAATCGGTTCACCCCTCCACTTT
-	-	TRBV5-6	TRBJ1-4	CASSLGRAGINEKLFF	TGTGCCAGCAGCTTGGGCAGGGCAGGCATCAATGAAAAACTGTTTTTT
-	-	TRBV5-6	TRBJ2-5	CASSLLKTEGEETQYF	TGTGCCAGCAGCTTGTTAAAGACTGAGGGGGAGGAGACCCAGTACTTC
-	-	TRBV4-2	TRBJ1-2	CASSQGLQNYGYTF	TGTGCCAGCAGCCAAGGTTTACAGAACTATGGCTACACCTTC
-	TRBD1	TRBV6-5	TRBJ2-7	CASRSDRAPYEQYF	TGTGCCAGCAGGTCGGACAGGGCTCCGTACGAGCAGTACTTC
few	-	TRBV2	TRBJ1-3	CASSDIRGPGNTIYF	TGTGCCAGCAGTGATATCAGGGGTCCAGGAAACACCATATATTTT
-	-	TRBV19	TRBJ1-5	CASSLGSGDLGPQHF	TGTGCCAGTAGTTTGGGGTCGGGGGACCTAGGGCCCCAGCATTTT
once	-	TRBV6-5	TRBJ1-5	CASSPNPGQPQHF	TGTGCCAGCAGTCCGAACCCCGGTCAGCCCCAGCATTTT
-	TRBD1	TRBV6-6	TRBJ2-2	CASSRTGSKFANTGELFF	TGTGCCAGCAGTCGGACAGGCTCTAAGTTCGCGAACACCGGGGAGCTGTTTTTT
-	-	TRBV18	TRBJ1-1	CASSPDSGSGGMAFF	TGTGCCAGCTCACCGGATAGCGGATCGGGGGGGATGGCTTTCTTT
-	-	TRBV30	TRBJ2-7	CAWSGAATYEQYF	TGTGCCTGGAGTGGGGCAGCCACCTACGAGCAGTACTTC
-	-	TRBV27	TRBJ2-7	CASSSPGAYEQYF	TGTGCCAGCAGTTCACCGGGGGCCTACGAGCAGTACTTC
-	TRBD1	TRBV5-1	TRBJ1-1	CASSKNRDRGAFF	TGCGCCAGCAGCAAAAACCGGGACAGGGGAGCTTTCTTT
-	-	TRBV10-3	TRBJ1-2	CAISEARNGYTF	TGTGCCATCAGTGAGGCTAGGAATGGCTACACCTTC
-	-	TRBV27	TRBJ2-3	CASSSLGLLGSQYF	TGTGCCAGCAGTTCCTTGGGGCTTTTAGGTTCGCAGTATTTT
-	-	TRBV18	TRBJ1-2	CASSNTGLAYGYTF	TGTGCCAGCTCCAACACAGGGCTAGCCTATGGCTACACCTTC
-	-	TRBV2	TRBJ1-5	CASSTDSNQPQHF	TGTGCCAGCAGTACAGATAGCAATCAGCCCCAGCATTTT
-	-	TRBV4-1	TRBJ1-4	CASSQSPWAQRQEKLFF	TGCGCCAGCAGCCAGTCCCCCTGGGCGCAACGACAGGAAAAACTGTTTTTT
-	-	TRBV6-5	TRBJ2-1	CASSYGSRRAGQFF	TGTGCCAGCAGTTACGGGAGCCGGAGGGCTGGGCAGTTCTTC
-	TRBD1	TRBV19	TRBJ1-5	CASSFGTVSNQPQHF	TGTGCCAGTAGTTTTGGGACAGTTAGCAATCAGCCCCAGCATTTT
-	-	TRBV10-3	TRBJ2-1	CAISGRIDNEQFF	TGTGCCATCAGTGGGAGGATCGACAATGAGCAGTTCTTC
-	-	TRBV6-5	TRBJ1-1	CASSRKIQGNTEAFF	TGTGCCAGCAGCCGAAAAATACAGGGGAACACTGAAGCTTTCTTT